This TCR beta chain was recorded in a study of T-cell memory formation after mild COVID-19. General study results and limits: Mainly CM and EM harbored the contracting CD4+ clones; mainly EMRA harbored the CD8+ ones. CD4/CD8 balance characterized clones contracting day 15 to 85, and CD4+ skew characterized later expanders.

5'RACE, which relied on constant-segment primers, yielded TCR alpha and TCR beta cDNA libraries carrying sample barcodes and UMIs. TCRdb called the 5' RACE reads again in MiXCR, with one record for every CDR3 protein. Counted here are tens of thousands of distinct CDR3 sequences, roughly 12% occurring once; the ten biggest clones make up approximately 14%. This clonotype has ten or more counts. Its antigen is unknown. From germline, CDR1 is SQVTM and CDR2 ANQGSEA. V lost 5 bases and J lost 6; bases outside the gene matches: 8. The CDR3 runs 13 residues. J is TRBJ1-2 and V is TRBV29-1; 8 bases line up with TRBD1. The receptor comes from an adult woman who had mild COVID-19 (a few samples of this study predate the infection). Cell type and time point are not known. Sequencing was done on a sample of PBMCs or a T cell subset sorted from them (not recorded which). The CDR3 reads CSVSQGARDGYTF. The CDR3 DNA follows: TGCAGCGTTTCCCAGGGGGCGCGGGATGGCTACACCTTC.